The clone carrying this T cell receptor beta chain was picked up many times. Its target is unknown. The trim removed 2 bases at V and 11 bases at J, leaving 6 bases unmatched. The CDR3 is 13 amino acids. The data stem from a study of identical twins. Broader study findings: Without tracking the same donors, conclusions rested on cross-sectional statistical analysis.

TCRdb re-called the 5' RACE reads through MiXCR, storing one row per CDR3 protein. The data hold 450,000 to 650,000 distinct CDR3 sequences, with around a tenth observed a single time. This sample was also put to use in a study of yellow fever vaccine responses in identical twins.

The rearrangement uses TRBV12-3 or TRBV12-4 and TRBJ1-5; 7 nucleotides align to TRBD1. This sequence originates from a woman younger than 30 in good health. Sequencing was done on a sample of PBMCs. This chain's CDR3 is CASSLTGESTQHF. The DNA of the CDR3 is TGTGCCAGCAGTTTAACAGGGGAGAGTACCCAGCATTTT.